The clone carrying this TCR beta chain was seen a few times. Antigen specificity is unknown. The CDR3 totals 15 residues. V trimming: 1 base; J trimming: 1 base; junction bases outside the gene matches: 2. Germline CDR1 and CDR2: SGHTA and FQGNSA. These data are taken from a study of response to subunit inactivated influenza vaccine. Study results and caveats: Every seasonal influenza vaccination brings in few new T cells, the authors suggested.

TCRdb recomputed calls from the RT-PCR reads with MiXCR, one row per CDR3 protein. The sample includes about 830,000 distinct CDR3 sequences, around 20% of them seen just once. The specimen was PBMCs from blood, collected about 5 days after vaccination. V and J are TRBV7-2 and TRBJ2-7; 9 positions agree with TRBD2. The TCR comes from a man aged 50-59 years who received an inactivated influenza vaccine. The CDR3 coding sequence is TGTGCCAGCAGCTTAGGGGGACTAGCATCCTACGAGCAGTACTTC. Its protein is CASSLGGLASYEQYF.